This T cell receptor (beta chain) was retrieved from a study of regulatory T cells in long-lasting Graves disease. Germline CDR1 reads SQVTM; CDR2 reads ANQGSEA. V was trimmed by 8 bases and J by 6 bases, leaving 14 bases between them. The CDR3 loop spans 11 amino acids. Arm-PCR of CDR3 regions with iRepertoire HTBI primers generated TCR beta libraries. TCRdb fed the multiplex PCR reads into MiXCR, producing one record per CDR3 protein. Among roughly 320,000 distinct CDR3 sequences, around 15% were seen once, and the ten largest hold just under 30%. Noted time point: newly diagnosed GD, antithyroid drugs for less than 3 months. Generation of the TCR library employed RNA extracted from PBMCs. Enrollment of patients was through an endocrinology department in Xi'an, China. As for this clonotype: This may stem from a read error, because a much larger clone lies one nucleotide away.

This sample also belongs to another study, concerning T cells in Graves' hyperthyroidism and ophthalmopathy. That work adds: Initially, a first-round RT-PCR of the TCR CDR3 employed the HTBI primer set. Most expanded thyroid clonotypes above 0.001 also appeared in blood. A model using 13 V-J features told ophthalmopathy apart from stable hyperthyroidism.

Sequencing used peripheral blood mononuclear cells (PBMCs), obtained at new diagnosis, from a patient treated with antithyroid drugs. The rearrangement links TRBV29-1 to TRBJ2-7; perhaps TRBD2 as D (5 bases). The clonotype was recovered from a man aged 35 to 55 with Graves disease. CDR3 sequence (DNA): TGCAGCTCATTGTCGGGGTCCGAGCAGTACTTC. Its translation: CSSLSGSEQYF.